This is a list of T cell receptor beta chains from one sample in a study of shared clonotypes between healthy human individuals. Repertoires were generated with immunoSEQ multiplex PCR, while TCRdb's copy carries only in-frame clones and drops some. The sample lists about 960,000 clones; 70% to 85% were seen once. The specimen sequenced was memory CD4+ T cells sorted from blood. All receptors come from a man aged 18-30 years in good health. Each CDR3 is given with its conserved first and last residue. Fields, in order: V gene, D gene, clone size, J gene, CDR3 DNA, CDR3 protein. D genes are given only for firm matches. Clone size is shown for a subset of rows, as once, few, many or a class of expanded clone.

>TRBV27|-|-|TRBJ1-4
TGTGCCAGCAGTCTGGGAGCCGGGTCCAACGGATGGGAACTGTTTTTT
CASSLGAGSNGWELFF
>TRBV6-5|-|-|TRBJ1-2
TGTGCCAGCAGACCGGGATTCGGGACGTTGGGCTACACCTTC
CASRPGFGTLGYTF
>TRBV2|TRBD1|many|TRBJ2-1
TGTGCCAGCAGTGCCGGACAGGGGGCCGGATACAATGAGCAGTTCTTC
CASSAGQGAGYNEQFF
>TRBV30|-|-|TRBJ1-2
TGTGCCTGGAGTGTACATCCAAGCTATGGCTACACCTTC
CAWSVHPSYGYTF
>TRBV6-6|TRBD2|-|TRBJ2-1
TGTGCCAGCAGTTATGTTGGACTAGCGGGATATGAGCAGTTCTTC
CASSYVGLAGYEQFF
>TRBV19|TRBD1|few|TRBJ2-7
TGTGCCAGTAGTATAGGACAGGGGCGCTCCTACGAGCAGTACTTC
CASSIGQGRSYEQYF
>TRBV2|-|-|TRBJ2-1
TGTGCCAGCAGTGCGGGTAGCGTAGGGGATGAGCAGTTCTTC
CASSAGSVGDEQFF
>TRBV27|TRBD2|-|TRBJ2-3
TGTGCCAGCAGTTTATCCAGGACTTGCGGGAGCCCAGATACGCAGTATTTT
CASSLSRTCGSPDTQYF
>TRBV27|-|once|TRBJ1-6
TGTGCCAGCAGTGCCGTCAGAGCAAATTCACCCCTCCACTTT
CASSAVRANSPLHF
>TRBV9|TRBD2|-|TRBJ2-3
TGTGCCAGCAGCGTAGTTAGCGGGGGGGCTGATACGCAGTATTTT
CASSVVSGGADTQYF
>TRBV6-6|-|-|TRBJ1-1
TGTGCCAGCAGTTACGTCGAGGGAGGTCCTGAAGCTTTCTTT
CASSYVEGGPEAFF
>TRBV28|-|-|TRBJ2-7
TGTGCCAGCACCTTGGGGGCAGGTTATGACTTGGTGTACTTC
CASTLGAGYDLVYF
>TRBV4-1|TRBD2|-|TRBJ2-7
TGCGCCAGCAGCCTTAGGACTAGCGCCGCCTACGAGCAGTACTTC
CASSLRTSAAYEQYF
>TRBV7-3|-|-|TRBJ2-1
TGTGCCAGCAGCTTAAGCGGGACAGATCGTAGTGAGCAGTTCTTC
CASSLSGTDRSEQFF
>TRBV7-9|TRBD2|-|TRBJ2-1
TGTGCCAGCAGCCGCCTAACCCGGACTAGCGGGAGCTCCTACAATGAGCAGTTCTTC
CASSRLTRTSGSSYNEQFF
>TRBV11-2|TRBD1|-|TRBJ2-1
TGTGCCAGCACCGAGGACAGGGGGTCCTACAATGAGCAGTTCTTC
CASTEDRGSYNEQFF
>TRBV29-1|TRBD2|-|TRBJ2-2
TGCAGCGTGCAAACTAGCGGGGGGCCCACCGGGGAGCTGTTTTTT
CSVQTSGGPTGELFF
>TRBV10-3|-|once|TRBJ2-7
TGTGCCATCAGTGACGGTACAGGGTCCTACGAGCAGTACTTC
CAISDGTGSYEQYF
>TRBV19|TRBD1|-|TRBJ1-1
TGTGCCAGTAGTATATTCGCGGGACAGGGGATTTCGAACACTGAAGCTTTCTTT
CASSIFAGQGISNTEAFF
>TRBV20-1|TRBD2|-|TRBJ2-1
TGCAGTGTGACTAGCGGGCGTGAGCAGTTCTTC
CSVTSGREQFF
>TRBV7-2|-|-|TRBJ2-7
TGTGCCAGCAGCTTTGGACGGAGCTCCTACGAGCAGTACTTC
CASSFGRSSYEQYF
>TRBV6-5|-|few|TRBJ1-1
TGTGCCAGCAGTACCCCAGGGGTCACTGAAGCTTTCTTT
CASSTPGVTEAFF
>TRBV10-2|TRBD1|-|TRBJ1-2
TGCGCCAGCAGTCCGGACAGGGGGACTGGCGGCTACACCTTC
CASSPDRGTGGYTF
>TRBV25-1|-|-|TRBJ1-5
TGTGCCAGCAGTGACAGCGGGATCGGGCAGCCCCAGCATTTT
CASSDSGIGQPQHF
>TRBV29-1|-|few|TRBJ2-5
TGCAGTCCGAAAGGGGGTGTGGGTCAAGAGACCCAGTACTTC
CSPKGGVGQETQYF
>TRBV21-1|-|few|TRBJ1-2
TGTGCCAGCAGCAAAGGACAGGGTAACTATGGCTACACCTTC
CASSKGQGNYGYTF
>TRBV29-1|-|once|TRBJ2-7
TGCAGCGTTGAAGTGCGGAGGTACGAGCAGTACTTC
CSVEVRRYEQYF
>TRBV2|TRBD1|-|TRBJ2-3
TGTGCCAGCAGTGACCTAGGGGGCGGCACAGATACGCAGTATTTT
CASSDLGGGTDTQYF
>TRBV9|TRBD1|-|TRBJ2-4
TGTGCCAGCAGCGTAGGCCCCGTGACAGGGACGGCCAAAAACATTCAGTACTTC
CASSVGPVTGTAKNIQYF
>TRBV6-1|TRBD1|few|TRBJ2-7
TGTGCCAGCAGTGAGGTCGGGGCAGGGGGCAACGAGCAGTACTTC
CASSEVGAGGNEQYF
>TRBV11-2|TRBD1|-|TRBJ1-1
TGTGCCAGCAGCCATACGACAGGGAATACTGAAGCTTTCTTT
CASSHTTGNTEAFF